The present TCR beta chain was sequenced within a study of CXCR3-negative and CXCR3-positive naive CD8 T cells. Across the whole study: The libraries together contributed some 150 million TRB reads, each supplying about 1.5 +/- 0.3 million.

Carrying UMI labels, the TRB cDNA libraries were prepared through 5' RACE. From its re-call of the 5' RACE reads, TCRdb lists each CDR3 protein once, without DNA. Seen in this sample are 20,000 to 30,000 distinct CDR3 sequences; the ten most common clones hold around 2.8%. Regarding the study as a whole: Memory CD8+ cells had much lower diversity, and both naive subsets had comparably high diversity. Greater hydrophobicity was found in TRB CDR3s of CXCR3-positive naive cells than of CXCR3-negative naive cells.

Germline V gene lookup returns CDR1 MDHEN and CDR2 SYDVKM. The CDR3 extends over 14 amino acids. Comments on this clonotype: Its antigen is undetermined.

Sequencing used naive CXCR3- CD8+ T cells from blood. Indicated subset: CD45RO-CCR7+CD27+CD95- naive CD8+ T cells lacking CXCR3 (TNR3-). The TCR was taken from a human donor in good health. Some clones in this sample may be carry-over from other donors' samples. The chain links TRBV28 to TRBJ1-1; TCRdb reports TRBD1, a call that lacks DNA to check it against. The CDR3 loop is CASSTHRMNTEAFF. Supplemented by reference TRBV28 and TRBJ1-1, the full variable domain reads DVKVTQSSRYLVKRTGEKVFLECVQDMDHENMFWYRQDPGLGLRLIYFSYDVKMKEKGDIPEGYSVSREKKERFSLILESASTNQTSMYLCASSTHRMNTEAFFGQGTRLTVV.